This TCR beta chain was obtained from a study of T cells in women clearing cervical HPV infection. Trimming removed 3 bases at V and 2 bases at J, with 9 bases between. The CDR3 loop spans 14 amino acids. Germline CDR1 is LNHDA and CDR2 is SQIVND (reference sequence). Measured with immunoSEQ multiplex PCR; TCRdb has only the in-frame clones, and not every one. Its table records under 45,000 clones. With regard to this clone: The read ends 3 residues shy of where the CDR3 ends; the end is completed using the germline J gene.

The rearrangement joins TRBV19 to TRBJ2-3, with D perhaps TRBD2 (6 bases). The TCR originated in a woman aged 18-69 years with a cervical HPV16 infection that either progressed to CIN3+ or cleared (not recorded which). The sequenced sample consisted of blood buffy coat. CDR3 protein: CASSMGLNTDTQYF. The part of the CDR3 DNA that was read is TGTGCCAGTAGTATGGGACTGAACACAGATACG.